This TCR beta chain appears in the sequencing data of a study of T cell responses to AZD1222 COVID-19 vaccine. Unmatched junction bases numbered 11, after V lost 7 bases and J lost 5 bases. The germline CDR1 and CDR2 sequences are MNHNY and SVGAGI (reference sequence). CDR3 length: 15 residues. TCRdb keeps only in-frame clones here, not all; method: immunoSEQ multiplex PCR. In the table there are 70,000 or so clones, around 74% of which are singletons. Worth noting for this clone: Antigen: not known.

Study-wide points: At study baseline, merely roughly 6 AZD1222 recipients were seropositive. Targeting of unmutated variant regions was reportedly seen in nearly half of spike-specific TCRs. Clonal diversity may have been underestimated, and the donors were mostly white British, with more females than males.

The sequencing here drew on peripheral blood, taken on day 0 of MenACWY control vaccination. V usage is TRBV6-6 and J usage is TRBJ2-5; the match to TRBD2 covers 9 bases. This TCR was sampled from an adult in good health. DNA of the CDR3: TGTGCCAGCACCGGAGGCGGGAGGGCCGGTGAGACCCAGTACTTC. It translates to CASTGGGRAGETQYF.